This T cell receptor beta chain came from a study of CD8 T cells in ankylosing spondylitis. By quantitative 5'-RACE with molecular barcodes, the TCR beta libraries were made. TCRdb re-called the 5' RACE reads with MiXCR, one entry per CDR3 protein. The sample gives fewer than 350,000 distinct CDR3 sequences, 9.5% to 13% of which show up once; roughly 9.2% is in the top ten. Study conclusions and caveats: Some of these motif variants have turned up before, in reports on reactive arthritis synovial fluid and blood. Blood of patients with ankylosing spondylitis appeared to be characterized by a TCR beta motif of eight highly homologous variants. Reportedly, matched ankylosing spondylitis synovial fluid was significantly enriched for disease-linked clones.

Trimming left V 6 bases short and J 5 bases short, with 11 bases between. This CDR3 is 14 amino acids long. Germline V gives CDR1 MNHNS, CDR2 SASEGT. There are many counts of this clonotype. Its antigen remains unidentified. The source material was blood, either unsorted or a sorted T cell fraction (not recorded which). The TCR originated in a female donor with ankylosing spondylitis or in good health (not recorded which). This chain uses TRBV6-1 with TRBJ1-6; D call uncertain. The CDR3, as DNA: TGTGCCAGCAGGGAGGAACACAATAATTCACCCCTCCACTTT. Its translation is CASREEHNNSPLHF.